This TCR beta chain stems from a study of lymphopenia after photon versus proton radiotherapy. The CDR3 totals 11 residues. Trimming shortened V by 4 bases and J by 1 base, and 1 base separated the two germline ends. CDR1 is LNHDA and CDR2 is SQIVND in the germline V gene (reference sequence). In the case of this clone: The antigen is unknown.

Only in-frame clones appear in the TCRdb table, and some are missing; sequencing was by immunoSEQ multiplex PCR. The sample gives approximately 170,000 clones, around 85% of which show up once; around 4.7% is in the top ten. General observations from the study: Under photons, naive T cells and diversity fell while effector/memory populations rose. A bigger post-nadir fall in TCR diversity correlated inversely with survival time in deceased patients. Oligoclonal CD8+ Temra expansion after nadir drove photon patients' diversity drop. Only patients who died were analyzed for survival; proton advantage is unproven.

The source material was peripheral blood, sampled from a patient treated with photon-based radiotherapy. This sequence originates from a man between 50 and 59 years old with gastric cancer. The chain joins TRBV19 to TRBJ1-1; no clear D gene. This CDR3 reads CASSKNTEAFF. For the CDR3, the DNA is TGTGCCAGTAGTAAGAACACTGAAGCTTTCTTT. The full variable domain, its missing parts supplied by reference TRBV19 and TRBJ1-1, is DGGITQSPKYLFRKEGQNVTLSCEQNLNHDAMYWYRQDPGQGLRLIYYSQIVNDFQKGDIAEGYSVSREKKESFPLTVTSAQKNPTAFYLCASSKNTEAFFGQGTRLTVV.